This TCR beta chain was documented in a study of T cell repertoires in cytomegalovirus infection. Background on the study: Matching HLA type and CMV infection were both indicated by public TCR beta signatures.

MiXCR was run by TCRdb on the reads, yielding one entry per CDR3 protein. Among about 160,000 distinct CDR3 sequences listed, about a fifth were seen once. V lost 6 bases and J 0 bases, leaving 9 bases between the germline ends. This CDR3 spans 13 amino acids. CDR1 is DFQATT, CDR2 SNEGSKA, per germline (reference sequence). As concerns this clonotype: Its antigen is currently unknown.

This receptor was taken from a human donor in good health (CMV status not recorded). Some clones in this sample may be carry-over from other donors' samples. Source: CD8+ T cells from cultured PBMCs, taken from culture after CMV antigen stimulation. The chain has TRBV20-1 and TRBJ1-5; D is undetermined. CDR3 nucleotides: TGCAGTGCGCAGCAAAATAGCAATCAGCCCCAGCATTTT. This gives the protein CSAQQNSNQPQHF.